Below, one T cell receptor beta chain is given with its context. Antigen: not known. The germline CDR1 and CDR2 sequences are SNHLY and FYNNEI. The CDR3 totals 13 residues. Trimming cost V 6 bases and J 6 bases, with 14 bases left between them. Each donor gave one heparinised blood draw averaging approximately 100 mL. Every bit of the isolated RNA underwent reverse transcription, so sequencing read expressed TCRB transcripts. Here immunoSEQ multiplex PCR was the method, and the copy in TCRdb shows in-frame clones only, minus some. The table records 600,000 or so clones, around 12% of them present only once. These data are taken from a study of beta chain features in type 1 diabetes. Study conclusions and caveats: Sampled from patients, naive, central memory and Treg TCRB repertoires appeared more similar than those sampled from healthy donors. Significant though moderate, a shortening of TCRB CDR3s appeared in all four CD4+ subsets of Type 1 diabetes patients. Reduced insertions and increased deletions marked VDJ junctions in type 1 diabetes patients.

The clonotype was recovered from a man under 40 with type 1 diabetes. The chain couples TRBV2 to TRBJ1-2, with D maybe TRBD1 (5 bases). Specimen: naive CD4+ T cells from blood. DNA for the CDR3: TGTGCCAGCAGATTGGGAATAGGGGATGGCTACACCTTC. This translates into CASRLGIGDGYTF.